Following are 32 T cell receptor beta chains from one sample sequenced in a study of identical twins. MiXCR was run by TCRdb on the 5' RACE reads, yielding one entry per CDR3 protein. The table records 250,000 or so distinct CDR3 sequences, roughly 7% of them present only once. The same data also contributed to another study, on yellow fever vaccine responses in identical twins.

Material: memory (CD45RO+) T cells sorted from blood. The receptor source for this set is a woman in her late teens or twenties in good health.

This clonotype came up many times. The chain carries TRBV28 and TRBJ1-6; D is unresolved. The CDR3 extends over 16 amino acids. Germline values: CDR1 MDHEN, CDR2 SYDVKM. V was trimmed by 3 bases and J by 0 bases, leaving 9 bases between them. The CDR3 nucleotides are TGTGCCAGCAGTTTCCTCCGGACCTCCTATAATTCACCCCTCCACTTT. The encoded protein is CASSFLRTSYNSPLHF.

This clonotype was recorded at least ten times. This chain connects TRBV7-2 to TRBJ1-2; maybe TRBD1 (5 bases). This CDR3 is 12 amino acids long. Germline CDR1 reads SGHTA; CDR2 reads FQGNSA. The V gene lost 5 bases and the J gene lost 8 bases, with 12 bases spanning the gap. The CDR3 DNA reads as TGTGCCAGCAGCCCCTCAAAGGGGGGCTACACCTTC. This gives the protein CASSPSKGGYTF.

The table lists this clonotype with a few counts. The gene calls are TRBV24-1 and TRBJ2-1; 7 bases line up with TRBD2. Germline CDR1 is KGHDR and CDR2 is SFDVKD. CDR3 length: 15 amino acids. The J segment lost 6 bases and the V segment lost 11 bases, leaving 15 bases of the junction unmatched. CDR3 DNA sequence: TGTGCCAGTGCAGCTACGGGGGGAAGTTTCAATGAGCAGTTCTTC. Encoded protein: CASAATGGSFNEQFF.

The V and J genes are TRBV11-2 and TRBJ1-2; unclear D gene. CDR3 length: 15 amino acids. Trimming shortened V by 3 bases and J by 4 bases, and 15 bases separated the two germline ends. Germline V gene sequence: CDR1 SGHAT, CDR2 FQNNGV. DNA of the CDR3: TGTGCCAGCAGCTTCCGGAACGACGGGAGCTATGGCTACACCTTC. It encodes CASSFRNDGSYGYTF.

The CDR3, as DNA: TGCGCCAGCAGCCAAGGCATACAGAAGAACACTGAAGCTTTCTTT. Its translation is CASSQGIQKNTEAFF. The chain couples TRBV4-1 to TRBJ1-1; the D is unclear. CDR1 is MGHRA and CDR2 is YSYEKL in the germline V gene. The V gene lost 1 base and the J gene lost 1 base, with 10 bases spanning the gap. This CDR3 spans 15 amino acids.

V and J are TRBV27 and TRBJ2-1, with TRBD1 identical over 11 bases. V trimming: 2 bases; J trimming: 6 bases; junction bases outside the gene matches: 0. CDR1 and CDR2 from the germline V gene are MNHEY and SMNVEV (reference sequence). The CDR3 is 14 residues long. CDR3 sequence: CASSLGTGGNEQFF. The CDR3, as DNA: TGTGCCAGCAGTTTAGGGACAGGGGGCAATGAGCAGTTCTTC.

This clonotype was observed many times. This chain links TRBV4-1 with TRBJ2-2; a possible D gene is TRBD2 (7 bases). The germline V and J ends were trimmed by 1 base and 0 bases, with 15 bases remaining between them. This CDR3 is built from 18 residues. Germline CDR1 and CDR2: MGHRA and YSYEKL. The CDR3 sequence is CASSQGDRGGANTGELFF. The CDR3 DNA is TGCGCCAGCAGCCAAGGGGACCGAGGGGGGGCGAACACCGGGGAGCTGTTTTTT.

This clonotype was recorded a few times. The V gene is TRBV12-3 or TRBV12-4, the J gene TRBJ1-1; 8 bases fit TRBD1. J gave up 3 bases and V 6 bases, and 6 bases lay outside the gene matches. This CDR3 region has 14 residues. As DNA, the CDR3 is TGTGCCAGCAGATCGACAGGGGTGGACACTGAAGCTTTCTTT. Translated, it gives CASRSTGVDTEAFF.

This chain joins TRBV12-3 or TRBV12-4 and TRBJ1-2; perhaps TRBD1 as D (5 bases). The CDR3 totals 13 residues. With 3 bases removed from V and 7 bases from J, the gap between germline ends came to 12 bases. The CDR3 nucleotides read TGTGCCAGCAGTTTCATGGGGCGGGGTGGCTACACCTTC. Amino acid sequence: CASSFMGRGGYTF.

This clonotype was detected ten times or more. The CDR3 sequence is CASSEPLRAYTDTQYF. The CDR3 nucleotides are TGTGCCAGCAGTGAACCCCTTCGGGCATACACAGATACGCAGTATTTT. This chain uses TRBV2 with TRBJ2-3; D is ambiguous. From germline, CDR1 is SNHLY and CDR2 FYNNEI. CDR3 length equals 16 residues. V was pared by 2 bases and J by 2 bases, with 14 bases between.

This clonotype was seen many times. CDR3 nucleotide sequence: TGCGCCAGCAGCTTGGTTAGCGGGGAGCTGTTTTTT. Protein: CASSLVSGELFF. The chain combines TRBV5-1 with TRBJ2-2; D remains unclear. This CDR3 spans 12 amino acids. The ends were cut back, 0 bases at V and 7 bases at J, with 4 bases in the middle. CDR1 is SGHRS and CDR2 is YFSETQ in the germline V gene.

This clonotype was detected many times. V usage is TRBV7-7 and J usage is TRBJ2-5; 8 bases map to TRBD2. In germline, CDR1 is SSHAT, CDR2 FNYEAQ (reference sequence). This CDR3 comprises 16 residues. The V and J ends lost 1 base and 1 base, in that order; junction bases with no gene match: 5. CDR3 amino acids: CASSLGLAGFQETQYF. In DNA form, the CDR3 reads TGTGCCAGCAGCTTAGGGCTAGCGGGCTTCCAAGAGACCCAGTACTTC.

This clonotype was seen only a few times. V is TRBV5-6 and J is TRBJ2-1; TRBD2 matches 9 bases. V lost 4 bases to trimming and J lost 8 bases; unmatched junction nucleotides: 10. CDR1 SGHDT and CDR2 YYEEEE come from the germline V gene. This CDR3 is 15 amino acids long. DNA of the CDR3: TGTGCCAGCAGCCCCATAGCGGGAGCAAAGGATGAGCAGTTCTTC. It specifies CASSPIAGAKDEQFF.

This clonotype was counted at least ten times. The genes are TRBV5-1 and TRBJ1-3; possible D gene TRBD1, 6 bases. This CDR3 has 15 residues. Germline CDR1 reads SGHRS; CDR2 reads YFSETQ. The V end was cut by 5 bases, the J end by 0 bases, with 12 bases between. In DNA, the CDR3 is TGCGCCAGCAGATCTGGGGGCAACTCTGGAAACACCATATATTTT. This gives the protein CASRSGGNSGNTIYF.

V and J are TRBV7-9 and TRBJ2-5; weak D call: TRBD1 (6 bases). The CDR3 sequence is 14 residues long. Trimming stripped 2 bases from V and 3 bases from J, with 10 bases between. Germline-derived CDR1 and CDR2 are SEHNR and FQNEAQ (reference sequence). The CDR3 loop is CASSLPQGKETQYF. In DNA form, the CDR3 reads TGTGCCAGCAGCTTACCACAGGGTAAAGAGACCCAGTACTTC.

This clonotype has just a few counts. The CDR3 here is CASSPGLTISPQHF. Here the CDR3 DNA reads TGTGCCAGCAGCCCCGGACTAACTATTAGTCCCCAGCATTTT. The J gene is TRBJ1-5, the V gene TRBV6-1; D not certain. This CDR3 spans 14 amino acids. The germline gives CDR1 MNHNS, CDR2 SASEGT. Trimming pared 6 bases from V and 10 bases from J, leaving 19 bases between.

This clonotype was recorded a few times. The junction shows a germline mismatch at one end, possibly a read error. The V gene is TRBV7-2, the J gene TRBJ2-1, with a possible D match to TRBD2 (6 bases). The CDR3 has 13 residues. Germline V gene data show CDR1 as SGHTA and CDR2 as FQGNSA. CDR3 in amino acids: CASSLGRVQLECF. The CDR3 DNA reads TGTGCCAGCAGCTTAGGGAGGGTACAGCTTGAATGCTTC.

This clonotype occurred many times. The V and J genes are TRBV9 and TRBJ2-1; 10 bases are shared with TRBD2. The CDR3 contains 18 residues. Trimming took 0 bases from V and 7 from J; bases not matched to a gene: 13. Germline CDR1 reads SGDLS; CDR2 reads YYNGEE. CDR3 region: CASSVASGSGSGKNEQFF. As DNA, the CDR3 is TGTGCCAGCAGCGTAGCTAGCGGGAGCGGATCGGGTAAGAATGAGCAGTTCTTC.

The rearrangement uses TRBV6-4 and TRBJ2-3; 7 nucleotides match TRBD2. After removal of 4 bases from V and 0 bases from J, the junction contained 4 bases not matched to a gene. CDR3 length: 15 residues. The germline V gene has CDR1 MRHNA and CDR2 SNTAGT. The CDR3 DNA reads as TGTGCCAGCAGTGTTAGTAGCGGGAGCACAGATACGCAGTATTTT. Its translation is CASSVSSGSTDTQYF.

There are many counts of this clonotype. The chain links TRBV19 to TRBJ1-1; D is possibly TRBD1 (5 bases). This CDR3 region has 13 residues. V was cut by 1 base and J by 5 bases, with 8 bases left in between. Germline V gene sequence: CDR1 LNHDA, CDR2 SQIVND (reference sequence). CDR3 nucleotide sequence: TGTGCCAGTAGTATAGGTCGGGGGACTGAAGCTTTCTTT. Protein sequence: CASSIGRGTEAFF. The full variable domain, its missing parts supplied by reference TRBV19 and TRBJ1-1, is DGGITQSPKYLFRKEGQNVTLSCEQNLNHDAMYWYRQDPGQGLRLIYYSQIVNDFQKGDIAEGYSVSREKKESFPLTVTSAQKNPTAFYLCASSIGRGTEAFFGQGTRLTVV.

The table lists this clonotype with a few counts. The CDR3 region has the DNA TGTGCCATCAGTGAGACCACTAGCACAGATACGCAGTATTTT. The encoded protein is CAISETTSTDTQYF. This sequence joins TRBV10-3 and TRBJ2-3, with D hard to call. The V gene's germline CDR1 is ENHRY and CDR2 SYGVKD. This CDR3 is 14 amino acids long. Trimming pared 2 bases from V and 0 bases from J, leaving 6 bases between.

This clonotype was seen ten or more times. The chain links TRBV7-9 to TRBJ1-1; 9 bases align to TRBD1. V lost 6 bases and J lost 5; bases outside the gene matches: 4. Germline values: CDR1 SEHNR, CDR2 FQNEAQ (reference sequence). The CDR3 is 13 residues long. This CDR3 is CASRPTGGTEAFF. CDR3 bases: TGTGCCAGCAGGCCGACAGGGGGGACTGAAGCTTTCTTT.

This clonotype came up many times. The chain carries TRBV27 and TRBJ2-2; D not resolved. CDR1 and CDR2 (germline): MNHEY, SMNVEV (reference sequence). The V gene lost 4 bases and the J gene lost 4 bases, with 13 bases spanning the gap. CDR3 length equals 15 residues. The CDR3 sequence is CASSSLQPGTGELFF. In DNA, the CDR3 is TGTGCCAGCAGTTCCCTCCAGCCGGGCACCGGGGAGCTGTTTTTT.

This clonotype was picked up many times. The genes are TRBV5-1 and TRBJ2-5; 14 nucleotides align to TRBD2. CDR1 and CDR2 from the germline V gene are SGHRS and YFSETQ. V lost 3 bases and J lost 2; bases outside the gene matches: 3. The CDR3 spans 16 residues. As DNA, the CDR3 is TGCGCCAGCAGCTCAGGACTAGCGGGGGGTCAAGAGACCCAGTACTTC. Protein: CASSSGLAGGQETQYF. Full variable domain (outside the CDR3, taken from reference TRBV5-1 and TRBJ2-5): KAGVTQTPRYLIKTRGQQVTLSCSPISGHRSVSWYQQTPGQGLQFLFEYFSETQRNKGNFPGRFSGRQFSNSRSEMNVSTLELGDSALYLCASSSGLAGGQETQYFGPGTRLLVL.

The chain joins TRBV20-1 to TRBJ2-5, with TRBD1 identical over 11 bases. The CDR3 spans 14 residues. V was pared by 7 bases and J by 5 bases, with 9 bases of the junction left unmatched. CDR1 and CDR2 (germline): DFQATT, SNEGSKA (reference sequence). In nucleotides, the CDR3 is TGCAGTGTCCGGACAGGGGGCTTACGGGAGACCCAGTACTTC. This translates into CSVRTGGLRETQYF.

The chain links TRBV5-1 to TRBJ2-7, with TRBD1 matching over 8 bases. V was pared by 6 bases and J by 0 bases, with 14 bases of the junction left unmatched. This CDR3 spans 17 amino acids. CDR1 and CDR2 from the germline V gene are SGHRS and YFSETQ. Here the CDR3 DNA reads TGCGCCAGCACTAGCCACCTCAGGGGGCACCCCTCCTACGAGCAGTACGTC. Translating gives CASTSHLRGHPSYEQYV.

V gene TRBV4-1 combines with J gene TRBJ1-3; D gene uncertain. CDR1 is MGHRA and CDR2 is YSYEKL in the germline V gene. The length of the CDR3 is 16 residues. V was pared by 2 bases and J by 0 bases, with 11 bases between. The CDR3 here is CASSQPTGSSGNTIYF. For the CDR3, the DNA is TGCGCCAGCAGCCAACCCACGGGTTCCTCTGGAAACACCATATATTTT.

This clonotype was counted at least ten times. V is TRBV4-1 and J is TRBJ2-2; 10 positions agree with TRBD1. The trim removed 5 bases at V and 15 bases at J, leaving 6 bases unmatched. The CDR3 is 12 residues long. The V gene's germline CDR1 is MGHRA and CDR2 YSYEKL. The CDR3 sequence is CASSAGTGDLFF. Here the CDR3 DNA reads TGCGCCAGCAGCGCCGGGACAGGGGACTTGTTTTTT.

This clonotype came up many times. The genes are TRBV20-1 and TRBJ1-1; 7 bases fit TRBD1. This CDR3 spans 12 amino acids. CDR1 is DFQATT, CDR2 SNEGSKA, per germline (reference sequence). Trimming at V came to 5 bases and at J to 4 bases, leaving 4 bases not matched to a gene. CDR3 DNA sequence: TGCAGTGCTTCTCCAGGGGGCACTGAAGCTTTCTTT. As protein: CSASPGGTEAFF.

This clonotype has a handful of counts. The CDR3 DNA is TGTGCCATCAGTGACCAGGGAAATCAGCCCCAGCATTTT. Translated, it gives CAISDQGNQPQHF. The chain employs TRBV10-3 and TRBJ1-5; D may be TRBD1 (5 bases). Trimming stripped 3 bases from V and 4 bases from J, with 7 bases between. Germline V gives CDR1 ENHRY, CDR2 SYGVKD. There are 13 residues in the CDR3.

This clonotype was detected ten times or more. As DNA, the CDR3 is TGCAGTGCCACTGGGGACACTGAAGCTTTCTTT. Translating it yields CSATGDTEAFF. The chain joins TRBV20-1 to TRBJ1-1; D gene uncertain. The CDR3 is 11 residues long. CDR1 and CDR2 from the germline V gene are DFQATT and SNEGSKA (reference sequence). V dropped 6 bases and J dropped 3 bases, with 8 bases sitting between them.

This chain joins TRBV2 and TRBJ1-2, with TRBD1 matching over 8 bases. The CDR3 covers 13 residues. CDR1 is SNHLY, CDR2 FYNNEI, per germline. V gave up 6 bases and J gave up 6 bases; unmatched junction bases: 6. CDR3 DNA: TGTGCCAGCAGCAGACAGGGGTTGGATGGCTACACCTTC. This encodes CASSRQGLDGYTF.